These 20 T cell receptor beta chains were all obtained from the same sample, sequenced in a study of cytomegalovirus exposure and HLA in healthy donors. Amplification used 60 Vbeta primers and 13 Jbeta primers. TCRdb keeps only in-frame clones here, not all; method: immunoSEQ multiplex PCR. The data contain 95,000 to 150,000 clones, less than 90% of them singletons. Input material: PBMCs. The receptors come from a man aged 18-30 years in good health and CMV-seropositive.

The rearrangement joins TRBV10-1 to TRBJ1-6, with 7 bases lining up with TRBD1. V trimming: 7 bases; J trimming: 3 bases; junction bases outside the gene matches: 6. CDR3 length: 15 residues. Germline CDR1 and CDR2: WNHNN and SYGVQD (reference sequence). This CDR3 is CASIRQGFYNSPLHF. CDR3 coding DNA: TGCGCCAGCATCCGACAGGGATTCTATAATTCACCCCTCCACTTT.

This chain uses TRBV23-1 with TRBJ1-5; TRBD1 might be the D (6 bases). TRBV23-1 falls under the ORF class, with uncertain function. The CDR3 is made up of 17 amino acids. V was trimmed by 6 bases and J by 2 bases, leaving 20 bases between them. Here the CDR3 DNA reads TGCGCCAGCAGCCCAACAACCAGAGGGGGTTGCAATCAGCCCCAGCATTTT. This encodes CASSPTTRGGCNQPQHF.

This chain uses TRBV28 with TRBJ2-7, with 8 bases fitting TRBD2. Germline V gene data show CDR1 as MDHEN and CDR2 as SYDVKM. The CDR3 has 14 amino acids. Trimming cost V 6 bases and J 2 bases; bases outside gene matches: 6. The CDR3 loop is CASSSPGGAYEQYF. CDR3 sequence (DNA): TGTGCCAGCAGCTCCCCGGGGGGGGCCTACGAGCAGTACTTC.

The V gene is TRBV27, the J gene TRBJ2-3; no firm D call. V lost 5 bases and J 0 bases, leaving 12 bases between the germline ends. Germline lookup yields CDR1 MNHEY and CDR2 SMNVEV (reference sequence). CDR3 length: 15 residues. The CDR3 region is CASSLLLPSTDTQYF. DNA for the CDR3: TGTGCCAGCAGTCTACTACTACCGAGCACAGATACGCAGTATTTT.

The rearrangement joins TRBV11-2 to TRBJ2-7; D call uncertain. The CDR3 extends over 13 amino acids. CDR1 and CDR2 (germline): SGHAT, FQNNGV. Trimming pared 1 base from V and 2 bases from J, leaving 6 bases between. The CDR3 DNA is TGTGCCAGCAGCTTAGCCGTAACCTACGAGCAGTACTTC. Its protein is CASSLAVTYEQYF.

The chain links TRBV13 to TRBJ2-5, with 8 bases aligning to TRBD1. The closer fit of TRBJ2-7 to the DNA end suggests the J call may be wrong. CDR1 is PRHDT, CDR2 FYEKMQ, per germline (reference sequence). CDR3 size: 13 residues. In DNA form, the CDR3 reads TGTGCCAGCAGTGCCGACAGGGGCTACGAGCAGTACTTC. It codes for CASSADRGYEQYF.

The gene calls are TRBV2 and TRBJ2-1; 10 bases match TRBD1. The junction had 10 bases not matched to a gene; V was cut back by 8 bases and J by 6 bases. The germline V gene encodes CDR1 SNHLY and CDR2 FYNNEI. The CDR3 extends over 15 amino acids. DNA of the CDR3: TGTGCCAGCGCCTTTGGGACAGGGGTCGTCAATGAGCAGTTCTTC. It encodes CASAFGTGVVNEQFF.

The genes are TRBV27 and TRBJ2-4, with D possibly being TRBD1 (6 bases). Germline V gene lookup returns CDR1 MNHEY and CDR2 SMNVEV (reference sequence). The CDR3 covers 15 residues. With 5 bases removed from V and 7 bases from J, the gap between germline ends came to 18 bases. CDR3 sequence: CASSPELGQWNIQYF. The CDR3 coding sequence is TGTGCCAGCAGTCCGGAACTCGGACAGTGGAACATTCAGTACTTC.

V gene TRBV7-2 combines with J gene TRBJ2-7; D may be TRBD1 (7 bases). The CDR3 sequence is 16 residues long. Germline assignment: CDR1 SGHTA and CDR2 FQGNSA. The V and J ends lost 3 bases and 5 bases respectively, with 20 bases between them. The CDR3 spells CASSFHLGGGVDEQYF. The CDR3 DNA is TGTGCCAGCAGCTTCCATTTAGGGGGCGGGGTGGACGAGCAGTACTTC.

This clone came up a few times. This chain links TRBV6-1 with TRBJ1-2; 8 positions agree with TRBD1. Germline V gene lookup returns CDR1 MNHNS and CDR2 SASEGT. The CDR3 is 14 amino acids. The junction had 6 bases not matched to a gene; V was cut back by 8 bases and J by 1 base. Here the CDR3 DNA reads TGTGCCAGCGGGCCGGGACAGGATAACTATGGCTACACCTTC. This codes for CASGPGQDNYGYTF.

The chain carries TRBV27 and TRBJ2-1; 7 nucleotides line up with TRBD1. The J segment lost 6 bases and the V segment lost 4 bases, leaving 0 bases of the junction unmatched. Germline V CDR1 and CDR2: MNHEY, SMNVEV (reference sequence). The CDR3 loop spans 12 amino acids. In DNA, the CDR3 is TGTGCCAGCAGTTCAGGGGGCAATGAGCAGTTCTTC. It codes for CASSSGGNEQFF.

This chain joins TRBV7-8 and TRBJ2-1; TRBD2 is a possible D gene (6 bases). The CDR3 runs to 17 residues. Per germline, CDR1 SGHVS and CDR2 FQNEAQ. The V gene lost 7 bases and the J gene lost 12 bases, with 31 bases spanning the gap. The CDR3 here is CASTPPPGLDTKGLQFF. The CDR3 DNA reads as TGTGCCAGCACACCCCCACCGGGACTCGATACTAAGGGGCTGCAGTTCTTC.

This chain links TRBV14 with TRBJ2-3; the D is unclear. Germline V gene lookup returns CDR1 SGHDN and CDR2 FVKESK. This CDR3 is built from 13 residues. The ends were cut back, 4 bases at V and 3 bases at J, with 8 bases in the middle. The CDR3 spells CASSRELTDTQYF. CDR3 bases: TGTGCCAGCAGCCGAGAGTTAACAGATACGCAGTATTTT.

This clone was seen only once. The rearrangement joins TRBV7-7 to TRBJ1-1, with 8 bases matching TRBD1. CDR3 length equals 17 residues. The V gene end was trimmed by 5 bases and the J gene end by 0 bases; junction bases not matched to a gene: 11. CDR1 SSHAT and CDR2 FNYEAQ come from the germline V gene (reference sequence). CDR3 in DNA: TGTGCCAGCAGCCCAAACGAGGACAGGGCGATGAACACTGAAGCTTTCTTT. Translated, it gives CASSPNEDRAMNTEAFF.

V is TRBV13 and J is TRBJ2-5; 7 positions match TRBD2. The DNA end lines up better with TRBJ2-7; the J call may be wrong. This CDR3 is built from 17 residues. The V gene's germline CDR1 is PRHDT and CDR2 FYEKMQ (reference sequence). This CDR3 reads CASSLGTWRGTSYEQYF. As DNA, the CDR3 is TGTGCCAGCAGCTTAGGGACCTGGCGGGGGACCTCCTACGAGCAGTACTTC.

The chain carries TRBV5-1 and TRBJ2-7; 7 bases match TRBD1. The CDR3 is 16 amino acids. Per germline, CDR1 SGHRS and CDR2 YFSETQ. V shed 2 bases and J 0 bases; nucleotides not matched to a gene: 8. The CDR3 bases are TGCGCCAGCAGCTTACTAATGACAGGGTCCTCCTACGAGCAGTACTTC. Translated: CASSLLMTGSSYEQYF.

Regarding this clone: Within the sample, other DNA sequences also encode this same CDR3. The chain links TRBV30 to TRBJ1-2, with no clear D. The CDR3 has 16 amino acids. The germline V and J ends were trimmed by 3 bases and 0 bases, with 17 bases remaining between them. Per the germline V gene, CDR1 is GTSNPN and CDR2 is SVGIG (reference sequence). DNA for the CDR3: TGTGCCTGGAGCGACGTATGGCAGGCCTCTAACTATGGCTACACCTTC. This translates into CAWSDVWQASNYGYTF.

The chain is built from TRBV5-6 and TRBJ2-5; D is possibly TRBD1 (6 bases). The DNA matches TRBJ2-7 better at its end, which makes the J call doubtful. The CDR3 length is 14 residues. Germline values: CDR1 SGHDT, CDR2 YYEEEE. DNA for the CDR3: TGTGCCAGCAGCGCGGGTACCCAGGGGTACGAGCAGTACTTC. It translates to CASSAGTQGYEQYF.

CDR3 DNA: TGTGCTAGTGGTTCCGAGGTCGATCCTGGATCAACCCCCAAGTTCTTC. It translates to CASGSEVDPGSTPKFF. The chain has TRBV12-5 and TRBJ2-1; D remains unclear. V gave up 4 bases and J gave up 14 bases, with 27 bases separating them. There are 16 residues in the CDR3. From germline, CDR1 is LGHNT and CDR2 FRNRAP.

The CDR3 spells CASSSGTSGANVLTF. The CDR3 region has the DNA TGTGCCAGCAGCTCAGGGACATCTGGGGCCAACGTCCTGACTTTC. V usage is TRBV13 and J usage is TRBJ2-6; D might be TRBD1 (6 bases). The germline V and J ends were trimmed by 4 bases and 1 base, with 8 bases remaining between them. Germline V gives CDR1 PRHDT, CDR2 FYEKMQ (reference sequence). This CDR3 comprises 15 residues.